What follows are 27 T cell receptor beta chains derived from one specimen sequenced in a study of blood T cell repertoires in COVID-19. Data came from immunoSEQ multiplex PCR; TCRdb stores just in-frame clones and leaves some out. The repertoire holds 200,000 to 300,000 clones, with roughly nine tenths as singletons. Sequenced material: PBMCs or T cells enriched from blood (not recorded which). These receptors were taken from a woman in her late teens or twenties who had recovered from COVID-19.

The chain has TRBV25-1 and TRBJ1-1; D is uncertain. This CDR3 has 13 residues. Germline loops: CDR1 MGHDK, CDR2 SYGVNS. V was shortened by 2 bases and J by 4 bases, with 8 bases between the two germline ends. The CDR3 coding sequence is TGTGCCAGCAGTGAACGCTGGAGCACTGAAGCTTTCTTT. Its protein product is CASSERWSTEAFF.

The chain couples TRBV28 to TRBJ1-2, with TRBD1 matching 7 bases. V lost 7 bases to trimming and J lost 0 bases; unmatched junction nucleotides: 5. Germline V gene sequence: CDR1 MDHEN, CDR2 SYDVKM. The CDR3 has 14 residues. DNA for the CDR3: TGTGCCAGCACCTACGGGACAGCTAACTATGGCTACACCTTC. Translating gives CASTYGTANYGYTF.

This chain links TRBV7-9 with TRBJ2-7, with D possibly being TRBD2 (5 bases). This CDR3 has 13 amino acids. With 2 bases removed from V and 4 bases from J, the gap between germline ends came to 9 bases. Germline V gene data show CDR1 as SEHNR and CDR2 as FQNEAQ (reference sequence). The CDR3: CASSLSEGYEQYF. CDR3 sequence (DNA): TGTGCCAGCAGCTTATCCGAGGGTTACGAGCAGTACTTC.

The chain uses TRBV7-2 and TRBJ2-1; 7 bases are a match to TRBD2. This CDR3 is built from 15 residues. Germline V gene sequence: CDR1 SGHTA, CDR2 FQGNSA. Unmatched junction bases numbered 8, after V lost 3 bases and J lost 6 bases. The CDR3 here is CASSFKSGEINEQFF. CDR3 sequence (DNA): TGTGCCAGCAGCTTTAAAAGCGGGGAAATCAATGAGCAGTTCTTC. Full variable domain (missing parts from reference TRBV7-2 and TRBJ2-1): GAGVSQSPSNKVTEKGKDVELRCDPISGHTALYWYRQSLGQGLEFLIYFQGNSAPDKSGLPSDRFSAERTGGSVSTLTIQRTQQEDSAVYLCASSFKSGEINEQFFGPGTRLTVL.

The V call is TRBV4-1, the J call TRBJ2-3; weak D call: TRBD2 (5 bases). Germline-derived CDR1 and CDR2 are MGHRA and YSYEKL. CDR3 size: 15 residues. The germline V and J ends were trimmed by 3 bases and 1 base, with 11 bases remaining between them. The CDR3, as DNA: TGCGCCAGCAGCCAGTTAGCGCTCGGCACAGATACGCAGTATTTT. It yields the protein CASSQLALGTDTQYF.

This clone has a handful of counts. The V call is TRBV3-1 (or the pseudogene TRBV3-2), the J call TRBJ2-3; D is undetermined. The CDR3 loop spans 15 amino acids. Germline values: CDR1 LGHDT, CDR2 YNNKEL (reference sequence). V lost 1 base to trimming and J lost 3 bases, with 11 bases between them. The CDR3 here is CASSQVGQSTDTQYF. The CDR3 DNA reads TGTGCCAGCAGCCAAGTTGGCCAATCAACAGATACGCAGTATTTT.

The rearrangement uses TRBV24-1 and TRBJ1-2; D gene unclear. The V end lost 5 bases, the J end lost 1 base, and 10 bases lay between the germline ends. This CDR3 contains 14 residues. The germline V gene encodes CDR1 KGHDR and CDR2 SFDVKD. The CDR3 nucleotides read TGTGCCACCAGTGCTTGGGCCCTTAACTATGGCTACACCTTC. Protein: CATSAWALNYGYTF.

This clone was found a few times. A junction end diverges from the germline sequence, so it may reflect a read error. The J gene is TRBJ1-1, the V gene TRBV7-9; maybe TRBD1 (5 bases). The CDR3 runs 14 residues. Germline loops: CDR1 SEHNR, CDR2 FQNEAQ (reference sequence). The CDR3 loop is CGSQGSPGNTEAFF. The CDR3 DNA sequence: TGTGGCAGCCAGGGTAGTCCGGGGAACACTGAAGCTTTCTTT.

The V call is TRBV3-1 (or the pseudogene TRBV3-2), the J call TRBJ2-5; weak D call: TRBD2 (5 bases). The germline gives CDR1 LGHDT, CDR2 YNNKEL (reference sequence). Trimming took off 0 bases at V and 5 bases at J, with 10 bases between the two ends. This CDR3 spans 14 amino acids. As DNA, the CDR3 is TGTGCCAGCAGCCAAGACGCTAGCCGGGAGACCCAGTACTTC. Protein: CASSQDASRETQYF.

The chain links TRBV7-9 to TRBJ1-1; a weak D match, TRBD1 (5 bases). V lost 5 bases and J lost 4, with 11 bases in between. CDR3 length: 13 residues. CDR1 and CDR2 from the germline V gene are SEHNR and FQNEAQ (reference sequence). The CDR3: CASSGAFGTEAFF. In DNA, the CDR3 is TGTGCCAGCAGCGGGGCCTTCGGCACTGAAGCTTTCTTT.

The chain employs TRBV7-2 and TRBJ2-5; TRBD2 matches 7 bases. CDR1 is SGHTA and CDR2 is FQGNSA in the germline V gene. The length of the CDR3 is 16 residues. V gave up 4 bases and J gave up 4 bases; unmatched junction bases: 12. CDR3: CASSSPSDGGLETQYF. Written as DNA, the CDR3 is TGTGCCAGCAGCTCCCCAAGCGACGGGGGGTTAGAGACCCAGTACTTC.

The V gene is TRBV6-6, the J gene TRBJ2-7; TRBD1 agrees at 8 bases. Per the germline V gene, CDR1 is MNHNY and CDR2 is SVGAGI (reference sequence). The CDR3 has 14 residues. Trimming took 2 bases from V and 3 from J; bases not matched to a gene: 3. This CDR3 is CASSYHGQGYEQYF. CDR3 in DNA: TGTGCCAGCAGTTACCACGGACAGGGCTACGAGCAGTACTTC.

The chain employs TRBV7-9 and TRBJ2-7, with 10 bases fitting TRBD1. The V gene's germline CDR1 is SEHNR and CDR2 FQNEAQ (reference sequence). J lost 3 bases, V lost 5 bases, and 7 bases had no gene match. The CDR3 length is 15 residues. Here the CDR3 DNA reads TGTGCCAGCAGCCCGGACAGGGGGAAAGGCTACGAGCAGTACTTC. Translated: CASSPDRGKGYEQYF.

This chain connects TRBV28 to TRBJ2-7, with 10 bases matching TRBD1. The CDR3 loop spans 13 amino acids. CDR1 is MDHEN and CDR2 is SYDVKM in the germline V gene. Losses at the gene ends were 10 bases for V and 5 bases for J; bases not matched to a gene: 8. In nucleotides, the CDR3 is TGTGCCACCCAGACAGGGGGCGTACACGAGCAGTACTTC. Translation: CATQTGGVHEQYF. Full variable domain (outside the CDR3, taken from reference TRBV28 and TRBJ2-7): DVKVTQSSRYLVKRTGEKVFLECVQDMDHENMFWYRQDPGLGLRLIYFSYDVKMKEKGDIPEGYSVSREKKERFSLILESASTNQTSMYLCATQTGGVHEQYFGPGTRLTVT.

The genes are TRBV5-1 and TRBJ1-1; a possible D gene is TRBD1 (5 bases). Germline CDR1 SGHRS, CDR2 YFSETQ. Trimming pared 5 bases from V and 0 bases from J, leaving 8 bases between. CDR3 length equals 13 residues. The CDR3 protein is CASRTEMNTEAFF. CDR3 nucleotides: TGCGCCAGCAGGACAGAAATGAACACTGAAGCTTTCTTT.

This clone has only one observation. This chain joins TRBV30 and TRBJ1-2; possible D gene TRBD1, 5 bases. V was cut by 4 bases and J by 7 bases, with 10 bases left in between. The CDR3 runs to 11 residues. Germline values: CDR1 GTSNPN, CDR2 SVGIG (reference sequence). The CDR3 region is CAWKLQGGYTF. DNA for the CDR3: TGTGCCTGGAAACTCCAGGGTGGCTACACCTTC.

The chain is built from TRBV3-1 (or the pseudogene TRBV3-2) and TRBJ2-3; 7 bases map to TRBD2. This CDR3 is built from 16 residues. Germline CDR1 LGHDT, CDR2 YNNKEL (reference sequence). V was pared by 2 bases and J by 10 bases, with 15 bases of the junction left unmatched. The CDR3 spells CASSQSRGWVAGAQYF. The CDR3, as DNA: TGTGCCAGCAGCCAATCCCGGGGTTGGGTCGCGGGAGCGCAGTATTTT.

The chain joins TRBV28 to TRBJ2-7; 7 nucleotides line up with TRBD1. The J segment lost 2 bases and the V segment lost 5 bases, leaving 6 bases of the junction unmatched. The CDR3 sequence is 14 residues long. Germline CDR1 MDHEN, CDR2 SYDVKM. This chain's CDR3 is CASSPRDSPYEQYF. CDR3 DNA sequence: TGTGCCAGCAGTCCCCGGGACAGCCCCTACGAGCAGTACTTC.

In this sample, this clone turned up once. The CDR3 DNA follows: TGTGCCAGTAGTACCGGACAGGGAGGGCAGCCCCAGCATTTT. It is translated as CASSTGQGGQPQHF. The chain joins TRBV19 to TRBJ1-5, with 8 nucleotides matching TRBD1. Germline V lookup: CDR1 LNHDA, CDR2 SQIVND (reference sequence). The length of the CDR3 is 14 residues. Trimming took 4 bases from V and 7 from J; bases not matched to a gene: 6.

The rearrangement uses TRBV7-9 and TRBJ2-7, with TRBD1 identical over 9 bases. The CDR3 runs 15 residues. J lost 2 bases, V lost 5 bases, and 7 bases had no gene match. The germline gives CDR1 SEHNR, CDR2 FQNEAQ (reference sequence). In nucleotides, the CDR3 is TGTGCCAGCAGCACAGGGGGCGCGGACCCCTACGAGCAGTACTTC. This gives the protein CASSTGGADPYEQYF. Filled out from reference TRBV7-9 and TRBJ2-7, the complete variable domain reads DTGVSQNPRHKITKRGQNVTFRCDPISEHNRLYWYRQTLGQGPEFLTYFQNEAQLEKSRLLSDRFSAERPKGSFSTLEIQRTEQGDSAMYLCASSTGGADPYEQYFGPGTRLTVT.

This CDR3 is CASSPTPYEQYF. CDR3 sequence (DNA): TGTGCCAGCAGCCCTACCCCCTACGAGCAGTACTTC. The chain couples TRBV11-2 to TRBJ2-7; D not certain. The CDR3 contains 12 residues. Deletions cut 5 bases from V and 2 bases from J, with 7 bases between. CDR1 SGHAT and CDR2 FQNNGV come from the germline V gene.

Concerning this clone itself: Other DNA sequences within the sample encode an identical CDR3. CDR3 loop: CASSLDRNYGYTF. DNA of the CDR3: TGTGCCAGCAGCCTAGACAGGAACTATGGCTACACCTTC. The V and J genes are TRBV12-3 or TRBV12-4 and TRBJ1-2, with D possibly being TRBD1 (6 bases). CDR3 length: 13 residues. V was trimmed by 6 bases and J by 2 bases, leaving 10 bases between them.

This clone came up once. This rearrangement joins TRBV5-1 to TRBJ2-3; D unclear. Germline assignment: CDR1 SGHRS and CDR2 YFSETQ. This CDR3 contains 14 residues. V was shortened by 1 base and J by 6 bases, with 12 bases between the two germline ends. CDR3 sequence (DNA): TGCGCCAGCAGCTTGTTTCGGTCAAGCGATACGCAGTATTTT. Its translation: CASSLFRSSDTQYF.

The sample holds a few counts of this clone. The chain uses TRBV24-1 and TRBJ2-1; a weak D match, TRBD2 (5 bases). The CDR3 has 16 amino acids. V was clipped by 0 bases and J by 5 bases, with 13 bases between them. Germline CDR1 and CDR2: KGHDR and SFDVKD. The CDR3 coding sequence is TGTGCCACCAGTGATTTGAGAGGGAGAGGCCACAATGAGCAGTTCTTC. It codes for CATSDLRGRGHNEQFF.

The rearrangement joins TRBV7-9 to TRBJ1-2, with TRBD1 matching over 10 bases. The germline gives CDR1 SEHNR, CDR2 FQNEAQ (reference sequence). CDR3 length: 16 amino acids. Trimming cost V 6 bases and J 1 base; bases outside gene matches: 8. The CDR3 bases are TGTGCCAGCAGGTCCTCTGGGGACAGGGGTAACTATGGCTACACCTTC. Translated, it gives CASRSSGDRGNYGYTF.

V usage is TRBV9 and J usage is TRBJ2-6; weak D call: TRBD1 (6 bases). CDR1 SGDLS and CDR2 YYNGEE come from the germline V gene. Trimming took 4 bases from V and 0 from J, leaving 17 bases between them. The CDR3 is made up of 18 amino acids. DNA of the CDR3: TGTGCCAGCAGCCCCGCCGGACAGACCCCCTCTGGGGCCAACGTCCTGACTTTC. Translated: CASSPAGQTPSGANVLTF.

CDR3 DNA sequence: TGTGCCAGTGGGATTGGGCAGGGTTTGGGGGAGACCCAGTACTTC. Encoded protein: CASGIGQGLGETQYF. The chain carries TRBV27 and TRBJ2-5; perhaps TRBD1 as D (5 bases). Trimming pared 9 bases from V and 5 bases from J, leaving 22 bases between. The germline gives CDR1 MNHEY, CDR2 SMNVEV (reference sequence). The CDR3 has 15 residues.